Listed below are T cell receptor beta chains from one sample, sequenced in a study of T cell responses to AZD1222 COVID-19 vaccine. Measured with immunoSEQ multiplex PCR; TCRdb has only the in-frame clones, and not every one. The sample has 100,000 to 120,000 clones, about 88% seen once; the top ten hold 1.6%. The sample consisted of peripheral blood, taken on day 0 of AZD1222 vaccination. Receptor source: an adult in good health. The CDR3 runs from the conserved cysteine through the conserved F or W. The D gene is left open where the match is weak. Where a row states a size, it is once, few, many or the class of an expanded clone; other rows omit it.

TRBJ1-2	.	.	TRBV5-1	CASRWDTDYGYTF	TGCGCCAGCAGATGGGACACTGACTATGGCTACACCTTC
TRBJ1-2	.	.	TRBV3-1/TRBV3-2	CASSQEPGTTYGYTF	TGTGCCAGCAGCCAAGAGCCGGGGACCACCTATGGCTACACCTTC
TRBJ2-7	TRBD1	.	TRBV4-2	CASSRDAHRGEQYF	TGTGCCAGCAGCCGCGATGCCCACAGGGGCGAGCAGTACTTC
TRBJ2-6	TRBD1	.	TRBV6-5	CASRQGAGANVLTF	TGTGCCAGCAGACAGGGGGCTGGGGCCAACGTCCTGACTTTC
TRBJ1-1	.	.	TRBV7-8	CASSDLLDTEAFF	TGTGCCAGCAGCGATCTACTGGACACTGAAGCTTTCTTT
TRBJ2-1	.	.	TRBV9	CASSVLLLAGQFGGNEQFF	TGTGCCAGCAGCGTACTATTATTAGCCGGGCAGTTCGGAGGCAATGAGCAGTTCTTC
TRBJ1-2	.	.	TRBV10-3	CAISPTGVYGYTF	TGTGCCATCAGTCCGACAGGAGTTTATGGCTACACCTTC
TRBJ2-1	.	.	TRBV5-6	CASSLGRPNEQFF	TGTGCCAGCAGCTTGGGCAGACCCAATGAGCAGTTCTTC
TRBJ1-2	.	.	TRBV18	CASSPPRDAYGYTF	TGTGCCAGCTCACCACCCAGGGACGCCTATGGCTACACCTTC
TRBJ1-2	.	few	TRBV5-1	CASSQSDPDYGYTF	TGCGCCAGCAGCCAATCGGATCCAGACTATGGCTACACCTTC